These 21 T cell receptor beta chains originate from one sample sequenced in a study of Graves' ophthalmopathy and Graves' hyperthyroidism (dated by TCRdb to about 2018). Sequencing instrument: Illumina HiSeq 2000. TCR beta CDR3 regions were amplified from RNA transcripts for repertoire sequencing. A first-round RT-PCR used HTBI primers with the Qiagen OneStep RT-PCR kit, followed by a second-round multiplex PCR, size selection and purification. TCRdb cleaned the public reads at Q25 with fastp, built clones with MiXCR and kept in-frame beta chains. CDR3 protein sequences are deduplicated, and each keeps its most common genes and DNA. The sample data list about 220,000 distinct CDR3 sequences, and 20% to 25% of these were observed just once. Around two fifths of the sample is in the top ten clones. Sequences were obtained from peripheral blood. Receptors originate from a woman aged 50 to 65 with Graves' ophthalmopathy. Donor details come from another sample of the same person, matched by shared clones.

In this sample, this clonotype turned up many times. CDR3 sequence: CASRRIAGTEQYF. CDR3 in DNA: TGCGCCAGCAGGAGGATAGCGGGAACCGAGCAGTACTTC. V gene TRBV5-1 combines with J gene TRBJ2-7, with 8 bases lining up with TRBD2. CDR1 and CDR2 from the germline V gene are SGHRS and YFSETQ. CDR3 length: 13 amino acids. After removal of 5 bases from V and 6 bases from J, the junction contained 7 bases not matched to a gene.

This clonotype was seen many times. The V and J genes are TRBV7-8 and TRBJ2-7; D not resolved. Per germline, CDR1 SGHVS and CDR2 FQNEAQ. This CDR3 comprises 13 residues. V dropped 3 bases and J dropped 5 bases, with 11 bases sitting between them. CDR3 protein: CASSFTFGNEQYF. Written as DNA, the CDR3 is TGTGCCAGCAGCTTCACCTTTGGCAACGAGCAGTACTTC.

Ten or more counts support this clonotype. The V call is TRBV2, the J call TRBJ2-7; a possible D gene is TRBD2 (5 bases). Looked up from germline, CDR1 is SNHLY and CDR2 is FYNNEI. The CDR3 totals 14 residues. V was pared by 4 bases and J by 1 base, with 11 bases between. The CDR3 loop reads CASSARGSSYEQYF. The CDR3 DNA sequence: TGTGCCAGCAGTGCACGAGGGTCTTCCTACGAGCAGTACTTC.

This clonotype was found many times. The chain carries TRBV28 and TRBJ2-2; maybe TRBD2 (7 bases). Trimming shortened V by 4 bases and J by 4 bases, and 19 bases separated the two germline ends. Germline-derived CDR1 and CDR2 are MDHEN and SYDVKM. This CDR3 has 17 residues. CDR3 amino acids: CASSSWGRERITGELFF. The CDR3 nucleotides are TGTGCCAGCAGTTCGTGGGGGCGGGAGCGGATCACCGGGGAGCTGTTTTTT.

This clonotype was seen a few times. The V gene is TRBV2, the J gene TRBJ2-7; D remains ambiguous. The germline V and J ends were trimmed by 8 bases and 5 bases, with 16 bases remaining between them. The CDR3 covers 13 residues. Germline V gene lookup returns CDR1 SNHLY and CDR2 FYNNEI. In DNA form, the CDR3 reads TGTGCCAGCTCACTATTACAAGGCGACGAGCAGTACTTC. This encodes CASSLLQGDEQYF.

The chain joins TRBV6-1 to TRBJ2-7; the D gene could be TRBD1 or TRBD2 (5 bases each). Trimming removed 7 bases from V and 1 base from J, with 11 bases in between. Germline V gene lookup returns CDR1 MNHNS and CDR2 SASEGT. CDR3 length: 13 residues. CDR3 DNA sequence: TGTGCCAGCAATCAGGGAGCGTCCTACGAGCAGTACTTC. Protein sequence: CASNQGASYEQYF.

In this sample, this clonotype turned up many times. J is TRBJ2-7 and V is TRBV6-2 or TRBV6-3; TRBD2 agrees at 8 bases. The length of the CDR3 is 19 residues. CDR1 MNHEY and CDR2 SVGEGT come from the germline V gene. After removal of 4 bases from V and 2 bases from J, the junction contained 19 bases not matched to a gene. CDR3 protein: CASSSLPPSSGSFPYEQYF. CDR3 coding DNA: TGTGCCAGCAGTTCCCTCCCACCGTCCAGCGGGAGTTTCCCCTACGAGCAGTACTTC.

This clonotype was detected many times. The chain recombines TRBV20-1 with TRBJ1-1; the match to TRBD1 covers 8 bases. Trimming cost V 5 bases and J 1 base; bases outside gene matches: 6. Germline V lookup: CDR1 DFQATT, CDR2 SNEGSKA (reference sequence). This CDR3 has 14 residues. The CDR3 loop is CSAWTGLENTEAFF. CDR3 sequence (DNA): TGCAGTGCTTGGACAGGGTTGGAGAACACTGAAGCTTTCTTT.

The chain combines TRBV2 with TRBJ2-5, with D possibly being TRBD1 (6 bases). The CDR3 is 14 residues long. The V gene lost 2 bases and the J gene lost 3 bases, with 10 bases spanning the gap. CDR1 is SNHLY and CDR2 is FYNNEI in the germline V gene. The CDR3 sequence: CASSEWGPKETQYF. The DNA of the CDR3 is TGTGCCAGCAGTGAATGGGGGCCAAAAGAGACCCAGTACTTC.

This clonotype has a count of ten or more. J is TRBJ1-1 and V is TRBV2; 7 bases line up with TRBD1. V trimming: 6 bases; J trimming: 7 bases; junction bases outside the gene matches: 5. The CDR3 is 12 residues long. Germline V gene sequence: CDR1 SNHLY, CDR2 FYNNEI. In DNA form, the CDR3 reads TGTGCCAGCAGGAGGGGGCGGGGTGAAGCTTTCTTT. Protein: CASRRGRGEAFF.

V gene TRBV6-2 or TRBV6-3 combines with J gene TRBJ2-2; a possible D gene is TRBD1 (6 bases). The ends were cut back, 5 bases at V and 0 bases at J, with 10 bases in the middle. The CDR3 contains 15 residues. Germline CDR1 is MNHEY and CDR2 is SVGEGT. As DNA, the CDR3 is TGTGCCAGCAGTCGGACAGATGCGAACACCGGGGAGCTGTTTTTT. This sequence encodes CASSRTDANTGELFF.

A word on this clonotype: One end of the junction is discordant with germline, which a read error may explain. This chain joins TRBV20-1 and TRBJ1-6; 7 bases align to TRBD1. Per germline, CDR1 DFQATT and CDR2 SNEGSKA (reference sequence). This CDR3 has 14 residues. CDR3 in DNA: TGCAGTGCCCTTCTGACAGGGAATAATTCACCCCGCCACTTT. Translating gives CSALLTGNNSPRHF.

This clonotype was picked up a small number of times. The V and J genes are TRBV6-1 and TRBJ1-1; D gene unclear. Looked up from germline, CDR1 is MNHNS and CDR2 is SASEGT. V shed 3 bases and J shed 1 base, with 6 bases lying between them. The CDR3 is made up of 13 amino acids. CDR3 nucleotide sequence: TGTGCCAGCAGTGAGAGATCGAACACTGAAGCTTTCTTT. Translation gives CASSERSNTEAFF.

This clonotype was observed many times. The CDR3 DNA follows: TGCAGTGCTAGAGATTGGGGTGCTGGAAACACCATATATTTT. Its translation: CSARDWGAGNTIYF. J is TRBJ1-3 and V is TRBV20-1; D remains unclear. The CDR3 loop spans 14 amino acids. With 0 bases removed from V and 2 bases from J, the gap between germline ends came to 8 bases. The germline V gene encodes CDR1 DFQATT and CDR2 SNEGSKA (reference sequence).

The table lists this clonotype with many counts. The rearrangement links TRBV6-2 or TRBV6-3 to TRBJ1-1; no definite D call. The CDR3 covers 18 residues. V was pared by 0 bases and J by 0 bases, with 17 bases between. Germline assignment: CDR1 MNHEY and CDR2 SVGEGT. CDR3 sequence reads: CASSYSSPRPVMNTEAFF. CDR3 bases: TGTGCCAGCAGTTACTCGTCACCCCGGCCGGTGATGAACACTGAAGCTTTCTTT.

The table lists this clonotype with many counts. The chain links TRBV6-5 to TRBJ1-2; 10 nucleotides align to TRBD1. V was pared by 0 bases and J by 2 bases, with 0 bases of the junction left unmatched. Germline V gene lookup returns CDR1 MNHEY and CDR2 SVGAGI. The CDR3 totals 15 residues. CDR3 nucleotides: TGTGCCAGCAGTTACTCGGGACAGGGGAACTATGGCTACACCTTC. Translating gives CASSYSGQGNYGYTF.

The sample holds many counts of this clonotype. V gene TRBV6-1 combines with J gene TRBJ1-5; 10 bases are shared with TRBD1. CDR3 size: 16 residues. The V and J ends lost 1 base and 10 bases, in that order; junction bases with no gene match: 10. Germline CDR1 reads MNHNS; CDR2 reads SASEGT. CDR3 amino acids: CASSEGAGTGAGPQHF. The CDR3 DNA is TGTGCCAGCAGTGAAGGGGCAGGGACAGGGGCAGGCCCCCAGCATTTT.

This clonotype was seen many times. The V gene is TRBV29-1, the J gene TRBJ1-1; D is unresolved. Germline CDR1 is SQVTM and CDR2 is ANQGSEA. Trimming took off 5 bases at V and 4 bases at J, with 11 bases between the two ends. The CDR3 loop spans 12 amino acids. The CDR3 region is CSVHRDFTEAFF. DNA of the CDR3: TGCAGCGTTCACAGAGATTTCACTGAAGCTTTCTTT.

The chain has TRBV28 and TRBJ2-5, with 8 bases aligning to TRBD2. CDR1 is MDHEN, CDR2 SYDVKM, per germline. This CDR3 contains 12 residues. The V gene end was trimmed by 11 bases and the J gene end by 5 bases; junction bases not matched to a gene: 7. The CDR3 DNA is TGTGCCGCTCGGGAGGGTTGGGAGACCCAGTACTTC. Translation: CAAREGWETQYF. Full variable domain (rest looked up from reference TRBV28 and TRBJ2-5): DVKVTQSSRYLVKRTGEKVFLECVQDMDHENMFWYRQDPGLGLRLIYFSYDVKMKEKGDIPEGYSVSREKKERFSLILESASTNQTSMYLCAAREGWETQYFGPGTRLLVL.

This clonotype was seen ten or more times. The chain joins TRBV30 to TRBJ1-2; D not resolved. Germline loops: CDR1 GTSNPN, CDR2 SVGIG (reference sequence). The CDR3 spans 13 residues. Trimming pared 1 base from V and 7 bases from J, leaving 13 bases between. The CDR3 DNA reads as TGTGCCTGGAGTGGCTGGGAAGAGGGTGGCTACACCTTC. It is translated as CAWSGWEEGGYTF.

This clonotype has a count of ten or more. The rearrangement uses TRBV9 and TRBJ1-2, with D perhaps matching TRBD1 (6 bases). Germline values: CDR1 SGDLS, CDR2 YYNGEE. The V end was cut by 0 bases, the J end by 5 bases, with 14 bases between. CDR3 length: 15 amino acids. CDR3: CASSVAWTASYGYTF. The CDR3 nucleotides read TGTGCCAGCAGCGTAGCTTGGACAGCTTCATATGGCTACACCTTC.